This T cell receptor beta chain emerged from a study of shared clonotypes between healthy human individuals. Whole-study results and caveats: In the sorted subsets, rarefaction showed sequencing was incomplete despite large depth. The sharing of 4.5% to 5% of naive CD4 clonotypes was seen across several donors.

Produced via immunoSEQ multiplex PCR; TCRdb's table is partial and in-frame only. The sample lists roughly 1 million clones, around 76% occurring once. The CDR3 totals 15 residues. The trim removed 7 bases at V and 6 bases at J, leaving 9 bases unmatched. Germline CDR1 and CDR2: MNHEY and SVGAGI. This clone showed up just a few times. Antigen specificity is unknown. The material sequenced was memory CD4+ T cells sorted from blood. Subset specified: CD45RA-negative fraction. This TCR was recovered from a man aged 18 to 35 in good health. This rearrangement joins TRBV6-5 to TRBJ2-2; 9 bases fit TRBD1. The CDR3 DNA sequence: TGTGCCAGCACCTCGGGACAGGGAGATTCCGGGGAGCTGTTTTTT. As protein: CASTSGQGDSGELFF.